These T cell receptor beta chains were read from a single sample in a study of OX40 agonist ivuxolimab in advanced cancers. Clones were sequenced by immunoSEQ multiplex PCR, and TCRdb holds only the in-frame ones, with some missing. This sample has fewer than 85,000 clones, with approximately 86% found just once. The specimen was CD4+ or CD8+ T cells sorted from blood, collected in a trial of the OX40 agonist ivuxolimab. The receptors shown here come from an adult with an advanced solid tumor such as melanoma, head and neck, liver or kidney cancer. The CDR3 runs from the conserved cysteine through the conserved F or W. D genes are given only for firm matches. Some rows mark clone size as missing; the rest say once, few, many or name a class of expanded clone.

d_call,v_call,j_call,clone_size,cdr3_nt,cdr3_aa
-,TRBV4-1,TRBJ1-5,few,TGCGCCAGCAGCCAGTTTAAACTAGTTCGACAGGGCAATCAGCCCCAGCATTTT,CASSQFKLVRQGNQPQHF
-,TRBV19,TRBJ1-2,-,TGTGCCAGCAGACAAATTATAAAAGTGGCTGAAAAAAACTATGGCTACACCTTC,CASRQIIKVAEKNYGYTF
-,TRBV10-3,TRBJ2-2,-,TGTGCCATCAGTGGCGGGGACTTGAACACCGGGGAGCTGTTTTTT,CAISGGDLNTGELFF
-,TRBV7-9,TRBJ1-3,-,TGTGCCAGCAGCTCCGGACAGCGCTCTGGAAACACCATATATTTT,CASSSGQRSGNTIYF
-,TRBV20-1,TRBJ2-7,once,TGCAGTGCTAAGACAGATTACGAGCAGTACTTC,CSAKTDYEQYF
TRBD1,TRBV15,TRBJ2-5,-,TGTGCCACCAGCAAGGGACAGGGGGCAGAGACCCAGTACTTC,CATSKGQGAETQYF
-,TRBV21-1,TRBJ1-2,few,TGTGCCAGCAGCGAAGTGGGACAGGGAGGCTATGGCTACACCTTC,CASSEVGQGGYGYTF
-,TRBV29-1,TRBJ2-5,once,TGCAGCGTTGGGCACAACCGGTGGGAGACCCAGTACTTC,CSVGHNRWETQYF
TRBD1,TRBV7-3,TRBJ2-5,-,TGTGCCAGCAGCATAGACAGGGGAGAGACCCAGTACTTC,CASSIDRGETQYF
-,TRBV6-5,TRBJ2-7,-,TGTGCCAGTAGAACAGGGTCCCCCTACGAGCAGTACTTC,CASRTGSPYEQYF
-,TRBV10-3,TRBJ2-7,once,TGTGCCATCAGTGAGCGGACAACACTACTCTCCTACGAGCAGTACTTC,CAISERTTLLSYEQYF
TRBD1,TRBV5-6,TRBJ1-2,-,TGTGCCAGCAGCCTAGAAACAGGGGGCAATTATGGCTACACCTTC,CASSLETGGNYGYTF
-,TRBV4-2,TRBJ2-1,-,TGTGCCAGCAGCCAAGATAAGCGTGTGTACAATGAGCAGTTCTTC,CASSQDKRVYNEQFF
-,TRBV5-6,TRBJ2-7,-,TGTGCCAGCAGCCCAAGGGGGATAGGATCCTACGAGCAGTACTTC,CASSPRGIGSYEQYF
-,TRBV19,TRBJ1-1,-,TGTGCCAGTAGTAACAAGATTAGGACTGAAGCTTTCTTT,CASSNKIRTEAFF
-,TRBV6-1,TRBJ2-2,once,TGTGCCAGCAGTGACCAGGGGAGACGGAACACCGGGGAGCTGTTTTTT,CASSDQGRRNTGELFF
-,TRBV19,TRBJ1-1,-,TGTGCCAGTAGTACCGGGACATCCACTGAAGCTTTCTTT,CASSTGTSTEAFF
-,TRBV7-2,TRBJ2-6,few,TGTGCCAGCAGCCTGAGACAGGTCTCTGGGGCCAACGTCCTGACTTTC,CASSLRQVSGANVLTF
-,TRBV19,TRBJ1-1,-,TGTGCCAGTAGTCTTGGCTGGGGGTCGAACACTGAAGCTTTCTTT,CASSLGWGSNTEAFF
-,TRBV7-2,TRBJ1-1,-,TGTGCCAGCAGCTTAGGCAGGGCGAACACTGAAGCTTTCTTT,CASSLGRANTEAFF
TRBD1,TRBV18,TRBJ2-7,-,TGTGCCAGCTCACCACAGGACAGGGGGGCCTACGAGCAGTACTTC,CASSPQDRGAYEQYF
-,TRBV10-3,TRBJ2-5,-,TGTGCCATCAGTGATGGTTCAAGAGGAGAGACCCAGTACTTC,CAISDGSRGETQYF
-,TRBV5-1,TRBJ2-5,-,TGCGCCAGCAGCCCATCGGAGGGGGGTAGGGAGACCCAGTACTTC,CASSPSEGGRETQYF
TRBD2,TRBV6-4,TRBJ2-1,once,TGTGCCAGCAGCAGAACTAGCGGGGTCTTCAATGAGCAGTTCTTC,CASSRTSGVFNEQFF
TRBD1,TRBV5-1,TRBJ2-7,-,TGCGCCAGCAGCTCACCCCGACAGGGGCACTACGAGCAGTACTTC,CASSSPRQGHYEQYF
TRBD1,TRBV5-1,TRBJ1-2,once,TGCGCCAGCAGCCCGATACAGGGGACCTATGGCTACACCTTC,CASSPIQGTYGYTF
-,TRBV18,TRBJ2-7,-,TGTGCCAGCTCACCAGACAGTGTAAGGGGCTACGAGCAGTACTTC,CASSPDSVRGYEQYF
-,TRBV7-2,TRBJ2-7,-,TGTGCCAGCAGCCTTCGACACCCAGGCTCCTACGAGCAGTACTTC,CASSLRHPGSYEQYF
-,TRBV5-1,TRBJ2-5,-,TGCGCCAGCAGCTCACAACCCCGACAACGGGGCCAAGAGACCCAGTACTTC,CASSSQPRQRGQETQYF
-,TRBV21-1,TRBJ2-4,once,TGTGCCAGCATCGGAGCGGGGGCGGCCAAAAACATTCAGTACTTC,CASIGAGAAKNIQYF
-,TRBV19,TRBJ1-4,-,TGTGCCAGTAGTAAGCCCTCAGCGACTACGGGGAAACTGTTTTTT,CASSKPSATTGKLFF
-,TRBV5-1,TRBJ1-2,-,TGCGCCAGCAGCTTGGTCCCGGGGACCTATGGCTACACCTTC,CASSLVPGTYGYTF